The 27 T cell receptor beta chains below all came from one sample that was sequenced in a study of cytomegalovirus exposure and HLA in healthy donors. 13 Jbeta primers and 60 Vbeta primers were used for the PCR. Profiled with immunoSEQ multiplex PCR; TCRdb holds only in-frame clones, not every one. The sample contains around 190,000 clones, 81% of which appear only once. Sequences were obtained from PBMCs. These receptors all come from a man between 18 and 29 years old in good health and CMV-seronegative.

This clone was counted a single time. The chain couples TRBV4-1 to TRBJ2-2; the match to TRBD1 covers 8 bases. With 5 bases clipped from V and 6 bases from J, the junction kept 23 bases outside the gene matches. This CDR3 is 20 amino acids long. Germline CDR1 MGHRA, CDR2 YSYEKL. The CDR3 DNA reads TGCGCCAGCAGCACCAAGTTTTTTCGGACAGGGAAGGGAATCGCCGGGGAGCTGTTTTTT. Amino acid sequence: CASSTKFFRTGKGIAGELFF.

This clone was recorded only once. The chain recombines TRBV28 with TRBJ1-3, with 7 bases identical to TRBD1. V lost 5 bases and J lost 3; bases outside the gene matches: 4. The germline V gene has CDR1 MDHEN and CDR2 SYDVKM. The CDR3 totals 14 residues. CDR3 amino acids: CASSATGDGNTIYF. For the CDR3, the DNA is TGTGCCAGCAGTGCAACAGGGGATGGAAACACCATATATTTT. Supplemented by reference TRBV28 and TRBJ1-3, the full variable domain reads DVKVTQSSRYLVKRTGEKVFLECVQDMDHENMFWYRQDPGLGLRLIYFSYDVKMKEKGDIPEGYSVSREKKERFSLILESASTNQTSMYLCASSATGDGNTIYFGEGSWLTVV.

This clone has just a few counts. The rearrangement links TRBV5-1 to TRBJ1-3, with 10 bases aligning to TRBD1. V shed 0 bases, J shed 14 bases, and the junction held 8 bases outside the gene matches. CDR3 length equals 14 residues. Germline CDR1 SGHRS, CDR2 YFSETQ. CDR3 protein: CASSLVPGQGRLYF. For the CDR3, the DNA is TGCGCCAGCAGCTTGGTCCCGGGACAGGGGAGATTATATTTT.

The chain is built from TRBV19 and TRBJ1-6; 8 positions agree with TRBD1. The J segment lost 3 bases and the V segment lost 9 bases, leaving 7 bases of the junction unmatched. The V gene's germline CDR1 is LNHDA and CDR2 SQIVND (reference sequence). The CDR3 has 15 amino acids. As DNA, the CDR3 is TGTGCCAGCCGGACAGGGCCCAACTATAATTCACCCCTCCACTTT. Its translation: CASRTGPNYNSPLHF.

As to this clone: One end of the junction is discordant with germline, which a read error may explain. The chain is built from TRBV6-1 and TRBJ2-7, with 8 positions matching TRBD2. Germline CDR1 reads MNHNS; CDR2 reads SASEGT. The CDR3 sequence is 15 residues long. CDR3 in DNA: TGTGCCAGCAGTGAAATAGCGGGGAGCTCCTATGAGCAGTACTTC. This codes for CASSEIAGSSYEQYF.

The CDR3: CASSQDRQGTSHGYTF. Written as DNA, the CDR3 is TGTGCCAGCAGCCAAGATAGGCAGGGAACATCCCATGGCTACACCTTC. The chain links TRBV4-2 to TRBJ1-2; possible D gene TRBD1, 5 bases. Germline V gives CDR1 LGHNA, CDR2 YNFKEQ. The CDR3 sequence is 16 residues long. Trimming pared 0 bases from V and 6 bases from J, leaving 17 bases between.

The rearrangement links TRBV2 to TRBJ1-6, with 8 bases fitting TRBD1. Germline loops: CDR1 SNHLY, CDR2 FYNNEI. Germline trimming cut 5 bases from V and 3 bases from J; bases unmatched to any gene: 6. The CDR3 consists of 16 residues. DNA of the CDR3: TGTGCCAGCAGTCGGACAGGGAATCGCTATAATTCACCCCTCCACTTT. Protein sequence: CASSRTGNRYNSPLHF.

The V and J genes are TRBV12-5 and TRBJ2-1; 12 bases agree with TRBD1. Trimming cost V 4 bases and J 7 bases; bases outside gene matches: 14. Per the germline V gene, CDR1 is LGHNT and CDR2 is FRNRAP. The CDR3 is 18 residues long. CDR3 protein: CASGSPIAGQGAENEQFF. The CDR3 DNA reads as TGTGCTAGTGGTTCCCCTATTGCGGGACAGGGGGCGGAGAATGAGCAGTTCTTC.

This clone was detected once. The chain joins TRBV19 to TRBJ2-2; TRBD2 matches 7 bases. With V trimmed by 6 bases and J by 1 base, 5 bases remained unmatched. The CDR3 extends over 15 amino acids. Germline CDR1 LNHDA, CDR2 SQIVND (reference sequence). The CDR3 spells CASRVPSGNTGELFF. CDR3 coding DNA: TGTGCCAGTAGAGTCCCTAGCGGGAACACCGGGGAGCTGTTTTTT.

The chain is built from TRBV2 and TRBJ1-2; TRBD1 matches 7 bases. V dropped 5 bases and J dropped 7; count of bases not matched to a gene: 4. Germline CDR1 and CDR2: SNHLY and FYNNEI. The CDR3 consists of 12 residues. CDR3 sequence: CASSQQGSGYTF. The CDR3 DNA follows: TGTGCCAGCAGTCAACAGGGGTCTGGCTACACCTTC.

The J gene is TRBJ2-7, the V gene TRBV4-2; maybe TRBD2 (6 bases). V was pared by 6 bases and J by 6 bases, with 21 bases between. The length of the CDR3 is 15 residues. Germline V gene data show CDR1 as LGHNA and CDR2 as YNFKEQ. CDR3 bases: TGTGCCAGCAGGAGAGTAACGGGAGATATATCCGAGCAGTACTTC. This gives the protein CASRRVTGDISEQYF.

This clone came up a few times. The chain employs TRBV11-2 and TRBJ2-1; 8 nucleotides agree with TRBD2. Germline CDR1 SGHAT, CDR2 FQNNGV. The CDR3 is 15 residues long. With V trimmed by 8 bases and J by 8 bases, 14 bases remained unmatched. The CDR3 sequence is CASAPGAGGFDEQFF. In DNA form, the CDR3 reads TGTGCCAGCGCGCCGGGGGCGGGGGGCTTCGATGAGCAGTTCTTC.

The V gene is TRBV19, the J gene TRBJ1-3; D perhaps matches TRBD1 (5 bases). Germline V gene sequence: CDR1 LNHDA, CDR2 SQIVND (reference sequence). Deletions cut 5 bases from V and 0 bases from J, with 11 bases between. This CDR3 is built from 15 residues. The CDR3 DNA is TGTGCCAGTAGTGAGTACAGGACCTCTGGAAACACCATATATTTT. It codes for CASSEYRTSGNTIYF.

A remark on this clone: Within the sample, other DNA sequences also encode this same CDR3. The chain has TRBV18 and TRBJ2-3; 8 positions agree with TRBD1. This CDR3 comprises 15 residues. Germline-derived CDR1 and CDR2 are KGHSH and LQKENI. The V segment lost 4 bases and the J segment 3 bases; nucleotides outside the gene matches: 6. The CDR3 DNA is TGTGCCAGCTCACAAGGACAGGGAGTAACAGATACGCAGTATTTT. This gives the protein CASSQGQGVTDTQYF. Supplemented by reference TRBV18 and TRBJ2-3, the full variable domain reads NAGVMQNPRHLVRRRGQEARLRCSPMKGHSHVYWYRQLPEEGLKFMVYLQKENIIDESGMPKERFSAEFPKEGPSILRIQQVVRGDSAAYFCASSQGQGVTDTQYFGPGTRLTVL.

The chain employs TRBV11-2 and TRBJ1-5; TRBD1 is a possible D gene (5 bases). The CDR3 is made up of 14 amino acids. The germline V gene has CDR1 SGHAT and CDR2 FQNNGV. Deletions cut 5 bases from V and 5 bases from J, with 13 bases between. CDR3 bases: TGTGCCAGCAGCAAGGGGAGGGCGGATCAGCCCCAGCATTTT. Its protein is CASSKGRADQPQHF.

The V and J genes are TRBV7-8 and TRBJ1-2; 9 positions match TRBD1. Germline CDR1 reads SGHVS; CDR2 reads FQNEAQ. This CDR3 has 15 amino acids. After removal of 2 bases from V and 5 bases from J, the junction contained 6 bases not matched to a gene. The CDR3 region is CASSLTGGPSYGYTF. CDR3 sequence (DNA): TGTGCCAGCAGCTTAACAGGGGGCCCAAGTTATGGCTACACCTTC.

The chain has TRBV6-5 and TRBJ1-2; 10 bases match TRBD1. Germline-derived CDR1 and CDR2 are MNHEY and SVGAGI. Germline trimming cut 2 bases from V and 5 bases from J; bases unmatched to any gene: 5. The CDR3 sequence is 15 residues long. CDR3: CASSYRGTGAYGYTF. The DNA for the CDR3 is TGTGCCAGCAGTTACCGCGGGACAGGGGCGTATGGCTACACCTTC.

In this sample, this clone turned up a few times. CDR3: CASSFPGGYNEQFF. CDR3 nucleotides: TGTGCCAGCAGCTTTCCGGGGGGTTACAATGAGCAGTTCTTC. The genes are TRBV7-9 and TRBJ2-1; 7 nucleotides line up with TRBD2. The V gene's germline CDR1 is SEHNR and CDR2 FQNEAQ (reference sequence). CDR3 length: 14 residues. V was pared by 3 bases and J by 4 bases, with 3 bases of the junction left unmatched.

This chain joins TRBV19 and TRBJ1-4, with unresolved D. V dropped 5 bases and J dropped 7 bases, with 14 bases sitting between them. This CDR3 region has 14 residues. The V gene's germline CDR1 is LNHDA and CDR2 SQIVND (reference sequence). The CDR3 region is CASSDPEGGEKLFF. DNA of the CDR3: TGTGCCAGTAGTGATCCGGAGGGAGGTGAAAAACTGTTTTTT.

With regard to this clone: The junction does not match germline at one end; this may be a read error. V and J are TRBV7-9 and TRBJ2-7; 8 bases map to TRBD1. Germline V lookup: CDR1 SEHNR, CDR2 FQNEAQ (reference sequence). This CDR3 has 16 amino acids. The DNA for the CDR3 is TGTTCCAGCAGACCCGACACAGGGGGGATATCCAACGAGCAGTACTTC. Amino acid sequence: CSSRPDTGGISNEQYF.

This chain connects TRBV7-9 to TRBJ2-7; TRBD1 is a possible D gene (6 bases). The germline CDR1 and CDR2 sequences are SEHNR and FQNEAQ (reference sequence). V lost 1 base to trimming and J lost 0 bases, with 10 bases between them. The CDR3 sequence is 15 residues long. The CDR3 sequence is CASSLGTEYSYEQYF. The DNA for the CDR3 is TGTGCCAGCAGCTTAGGGACAGAGTACTCCTACGAGCAGTACTTC. Combining the CDR3 with reference TRBV7-9 and TRBJ2-7 gives the whole variable domain DTGVSQNPRHKITKRGQNVTFRCDPISEHNRLYWYRQTLGQGPEFLTYFQNEAQLEKSRLLSDRFSAERPKGSFSTLEIQRTEQGDSAMYLCASSLGTEYSYEQYFGPGTRLTVT.

This clone has only a few counts. For the CDR3, the DNA is TGTGCCAGCAGCCCCCAAGGCGACGGGGGACCGAACACCGGGGAGCTGTTTTTT. Encoded protein: CASSPQGDGGPNTGELFF. The V call is TRBV4-2, the J call TRBJ2-2; perhaps TRBD2 as D (6 bases). CDR1 is LGHNA, CDR2 YNFKEQ, per germline. This CDR3 comprises 18 residues. V was pared by 4 bases and J by 0 bases, with 18 bases between.

The chain employs TRBV27 and TRBJ2-7, with a weak D call TRBD1 (5 bases). V was pared by 2 bases and J by 2 bases, with 19 bases between. The germline gives CDR1 MNHEY, CDR2 SMNVEV (reference sequence). The CDR3 has 17 residues. As DNA, the CDR3 is TGTGCCAGCAGTTTAGAAGCCGATCGGCAGGGCCCCTACGAGCAGTACTTC. It translates to CASSLEADRQGPYEQYF.

The V and J genes are TRBV19 and TRBJ1-5; 7 positions agree with TRBD1. J was trimmed by 1 base and V by 0 bases; bases with no gene match: 9. Germline CDR1 and CDR2: LNHDA and SQIVND (reference sequence). The CDR3 loop spans 18 amino acids. The CDR3 DNA sequence: TGTGCCAGTAGTATAGATCATCTCCGGGGACAGAGCAATCAGCCCCAGCATTTT. As protein: CASSIDHLRGQSNQPQHF.

This rearrangement joins TRBV5-1 to TRBJ1-5; D uncertain. CDR1 is SGHRS, CDR2 YFSETQ, per germline. V gave up 2 bases and J gave up 3 bases, with 12 bases separating them. The CDR3 is made up of 15 amino acids. The CDR3 region has the DNA TGCGCCAGCAGCTTCGGCCGCGGGGTCAATCAGCCCCAGCATTTT. It is translated as CASSFGRGVNQPQHF. Full variable domain (missing parts from reference TRBV5-1 and TRBJ1-5): KAGVTQTPRYLIKTRGQQVTLSCSPISGHRSVSWYQQTPGQGLQFLFEYFSETQRNKGNFPGRFSGRQFSNSRSEMNVSTLELGDSALYLCASSFGRGVNQPQHFGDGTRLSIL.

The chain recombines TRBV4-3 with TRBJ2-4, with a possible D match to TRBD2 (5 bases). The CDR3 has 15 amino acids. V dropped 0 bases and J dropped 7 bases, with 13 bases sitting between them. Germline-derived CDR1 and CDR2 are LGHNA and YSLEER. The CDR3 DNA sequence: TGCGCCAGCAGCCAAGAAAGCGGATCTCGGAACATTCAGTACTTC. Its translation: CASSQESGSRNIQYF.

The chain couples TRBV19 to TRBJ1-5; D possibly corresponds to TRBD1 (6 bases). Trimming removed 3 bases at V and 7 bases at J, with 13 bases between. This CDR3 region has 14 residues. Germline CDR1 reads LNHDA; CDR2 reads SQIVND (reference sequence). The CDR3 protein is CASSISGRGQPQHF. CDR3 DNA: TGTGCCAGTAGTATTTCGGGCAGGGGACAGCCCCAGCATTTT. Full variable domain (rest looked up from reference TRBV19 and TRBJ1-5): DGGITQSPKYLFRKEGQNVTLSCEQNLNHDAMYWYRQDPGQGLRLIYYSQIVNDFQKGDIAEGYSVSREKKESFPLTVTSAQKNPTAFYLCASSISGRGQPQHFGDGTRLSIL.